This entry lists 17 T cell receptor beta chains sequenced from one sample in a study of beta chain features in type 1 diabetes. As every portion of the isolated RNA was reverse transcribed, the sequencing read expressed TCRB transcripts. Generated by immunoSEQ multiplex PCR, the TCRdb table keeps only in-frame clones and is missing some. The table has 130,000 or so clones, about 10% seen once. The study, taken as a whole, reports: Researchers report that Type 1 diabetes patients had moderately but significantly shorter TCRB CDR3s across all four CD4+ subsets.

These receptors are not linked to any known antigen. The specimen was central memory CD4+ T cells from blood. These receptors were obtained from a man aged 25 to 45 with type 1 diabetes.

The V and J genes are TRBV5-4 and TRBJ2-1; the match to TRBD2 covers 9 bases. Looked up from germline, CDR1 is SGHNT and CDR2 is YYREEE (reference sequence). After removal of 7 bases from V and 5 bases from J, the junction contained 7 bases not matched to a gene. This CDR3 has 14 residues. CDR3 nucleotides: TGTGCCAGCTCGGAGTCTAGCGGGGACAATGAGCAGTTCTTC. Translating gives CASSESSGDNEQFF. The full variable domain, its missing parts supplied by reference TRBV5-4 and TRBJ2-1, is ETGVTQSPTHLIKTRGQQVTLRCSSQSGHNTVSWYQQALGQGPQFIFQYYREEENGRGNFPPRFSGLQFPNYSSELNVNALELDDSALYLCASSESSGDNEQFFGPGTRLTVL.

This clone was seen a handful of times. DNA of the CDR3: TGTGCCAGCTCTATATCCCCACAGGGCTACGAGCAGTACTTC. Translated, it gives CASSISPQGYEQYF. The rearrangement links TRBV18 to TRBJ2-7; the D gene is possibly TRBD1 (6 bases). Germline CDR1 is KGHSH and CDR2 is LQKENI. V dropped 6 bases and J dropped 3 bases, with 15 bases sitting between them. CDR3 length equals 14 residues.

This chain joins TRBV30 and TRBJ2-7; 12 positions match TRBD2. CDR1 is GTSNPN, CDR2 SVGIG, per germline (reference sequence). Unmatched junction bases numbered 7, after V lost 1 base and J lost 9 bases. The CDR3 consists of 14 residues. The CDR3 sequence is CAWSALTSGGSQYF. CDR3 nucleotide sequence: TGTGCCTGGAGTGCCTTGACTAGCGGGGGCTCGCAGTACTTC.

The rearrangement uses TRBV19 and TRBJ2-1; 11 bases map to TRBD1. This CDR3 contains 13 residues. Germline-derived CDR1 and CDR2 are LNHDA and SQIVND (reference sequence). V lost 11 bases, J lost 7 bases, and 7 bases stayed unmatched. The CDR3 spells CAVAGQGVNEQFF. CDR3 coding DNA: TGTGCCGTGGCGGGACAGGGGGTTAATGAGCAGTTCTTC. The full variable domain, its missing parts supplied by reference TRBV19 and TRBJ2-1, is DGGITQSPKYLFRKEGQNVTLSCEQNLNHDAMYWYRQDPGQGLRLIYYSQIVNDFQKGDIAEGYSVSREKKESFPLTVTSAQKNPTAFYLCAVAGQGVNEQFFGPGTRLTVL.

This chain uses TRBV2 with TRBJ1-5; tentative D call: TRBD1 (5 bases). Germline CDR1 reads SNHLY; CDR2 reads FYNNEI. The V and J ends lost 5 bases and 7 bases respectively, with 12 bases between them. This CDR3 region has 13 residues. The CDR3 coding sequence is TGTGCCAGCAGTAGCCAGGGCCTACAGCCCCAGCATTTT. This sequence encodes CASSSQGLQPQHF.

V is TRBV30 and J is TRBJ2-7; D perhaps matches TRBD2 (6 bases). This CDR3 has 13 residues. Trimming took 5 bases from V and 2 from J, leaving 13 bases between them. Looked up from germline, CDR1 is GTSNPN and CDR2 is SVGIG (reference sequence). The CDR3: CAWGGVPPYEQYF. The DNA of the CDR3 is TGTGCCTGGGGAGGGGTTCCCCCCTACGAGCAGTACTTC.

This clone was seen a handful of times. The CDR3 spells CASRGTGGDPYEQYF. The DNA of the CDR3 is TGTGCCAGCAGGGGAACAGGGGGCGACCCCTACGAGCAGTACTTC. The V gene is TRBV25-1, the J gene TRBJ2-7; the match to TRBD1 covers 9 bases. There are 15 residues in the CDR3. Germline loops: CDR1 MGHDK, CDR2 SYGVNS. The V gene end was trimmed by 6 bases and the J gene end by 2 bases; junction bases not matched to a gene: 8.

This clone was counted at least ten times. The chain has TRBV9 and TRBJ2-1, with 10 nucleotides matching TRBD2. CDR3 length: 15 amino acids. Germline V gene sequence: CDR1 SGDLS, CDR2 YYNGEE. Trimming removed 0 bases from V and 6 bases from J; junction bases left unmatched: 3. The CDR3 region is CASSVGAGGSNEQFF. CDR3 DNA sequence: TGTGCCAGCAGCGTAGGAGCGGGGGGGAGCAATGAGCAGTTCTTC. Filled out from reference TRBV9 and TRBJ2-1, the complete variable domain reads DSGVTQTPKHLITATGQRVTLRCSPRSGDLSVYWYQQSLDQGLQFLIQYYNGEERAKGNILERFSAQQFPDLHSELNLSSLELGDSALYFCASSVGAGGSNEQFFGPGTRLTVL.

J is TRBJ1-1 and V is TRBV29-1; possible D gene TRBD1, 5 bases. This CDR3 contains 12 residues. The ends were cut back, 7 bases at V and 5 bases at J, with 14 bases in the middle. In germline, CDR1 is SQVTM, CDR2 ANQGSEA. CDR3 DNA sequence: TGCAGCGCCATGGGTCAGGGTACTGAAGCTTTCTTT. Its protein product is CSAMGQGTEAFF.

The chain uses TRBV21-1 and TRBJ1-5. TRBV21-1 is shown as a pseudogene. The CDR3 is 12 amino acids. The CDR3 DNA reads as TGTGCCAGCAGCAAAGAGCGGCAGCCCCAGCATTTT. This sequence encodes CASSKERQPQHF.

This clone was found a few times. The chain couples TRBV5-6 to TRBJ1-5, with D possibly TRBD1 on 6 matching bases. CDR3 length: 15 residues. Trimming removed 4 bases at V and 5 bases at J, with 16 bases between. Germline CDR1 SGHDT, CDR2 YYEEEE. The CDR3 DNA follows: TGTGCCAGCAGCGTAGCCGGACAGACCTATCAGCCCCAGCATTTT. Residues: CASSVAGQTYQPQHF. The full variable domain, completed using reference TRBV5-6 and TRBJ1-5, is DAGVTQSPTHLIKTRGQQVTLRCSPKSGHDTVSWYQQALGQGPQFIFQYYEEEERQRGNFPDRFSGHQFPNYSSELNVNALLLGDSALYLCASSVAGQTYQPQHFGDGTRLSIL.

The chain uses TRBV6-5 and TRBJ1-5; 7 bases are shared with TRBD1. The CDR3 consists of 14 residues. The germline gives CDR1 MNHEY, CDR2 SVGAGI. V trimming: 8 bases; J trimming: 4 bases; junction bases outside the gene matches: 8. CDR3 coding DNA: TGTGCCAGCCACCAGACAGGGAGGAATCAGCCCCAGCATTTT. Translated: CASHQTGRNQPQHF.

The chain uses TRBV10-3 and TRBJ1-2, with 9 bases aligning to TRBD1. The CDR3 extends over 17 amino acids. Germline V gene data show CDR1 as ENHRY and CDR2 as SYGVKD. V shed 3 bases and J 7 bases; nucleotides not matched to a gene: 15. The CDR3 spells CAISDSSGDRVSRGYTF. The DNA of the CDR3 is TGTGCCATCAGTGACTCCTCCGGGGACAGGGTATCCCGTGGCTACACCTTC.

V is TRBV6-1 and J is TRBJ2-2; 8 bases are shared with TRBD1. The ends lost 5 bases at V and 4 bases at J; junction bases unmatched: 3. This CDR3 contains 14 residues. Germline V gene sequence: CDR1 MNHNS, CDR2 SASEGT. CDR3: CASSRQGTTGELFF. For the CDR3, the DNA is TGTGCCAGCAGTCGACAGGGGACCACCGGGGAGCTGTTTTTT.

This clone was observed a few times. V is TRBV9 and J is TRBJ2-2, with D possibly TRBD2 on 6 matching bases. CDR3 length equals 16 residues. Germline V CDR1 and CDR2: SGDLS, YYNGEE. V lost 4 bases and J lost 0, with 13 bases in between. The CDR3 region is CASSTRGTTNTGELFF. The CDR3 DNA is TGTGCCAGCAGCACACGGGGGACCACGAACACCGGGGAGCTGTTTTTT.

Only a few counts were recorded for this clone. J is TRBJ2-2 and V is TRBV4-2; 10 bases are a match to TRBD2. Trimming at V came to 0 bases and at J to 2 bases, leaving 9 bases not matched to a gene. The CDR3 sequence is 19 residues long. Germline V gene lookup returns CDR1 LGHNA and CDR2 YNFKEQ. The CDR3 coding sequence is TGTGCCAGCAGCCAAGATCCCAGCGGGGGGGAATTTAACACCGGGGAGCTGTTTTTT. The encoded protein is CASSQDPSGGEFNTGELFF.

The CDR3 DNA is TGTGCCAGCAGTATGACAGTAACTAATGAAAAACTGTTTTTT. It encodes CASSMTVTNEKLFF. The rearrangement joins TRBV11-2 to TRBJ1-4; TRBD1 is a possible D gene (5 bases). The germline V gene encodes CDR1 SGHAT and CDR2 FQNNGV. V shed 6 bases and J shed 1 base, with 9 bases lying between them. The CDR3 loop spans 14 amino acids.